This is a list of T cell receptor beta chains from one sample in a study of T-cell reconstitution after alpha-beta-depleted transplantation in children. TCRdb used MiXCR to reprocess the PCR reads, holding one entry per CDR3 protein. Among about 830,000 distinct CDR3 sequences, approximately 15% were seen once, and the ten largest hold approximately 4.5%. The sequences come from PBMCs, mostly from graft donor cells, collected 360 days after TCRalphabeta/CD19-depleted stem cell transplant. The receptor source for this set is a male patient aged 5 to 17 who had a stem cell transplant for acute lymphoblastic leukemia, so the T cells may come from the graft donor. Each CDR3 is given with its conserved first and last residue. The D gene is left open where the match is weak. A row's size may be missing; if present it is once, few, many or a size class.

size: few
J: TRBJ2-5
V: TRBV12-3/TRBV12-4
D: TRBD2
DNA: TGTGCCAGCAGACTAGCGGGAAAAGGAGGGGGTAGGGAGACCCAGTACTTC
CDR3: CASRLAGKGGGRETQYF

size: -
J: TRBJ2-7
V: TRBV29-1
D: TRBD2
DNA: TGCAGCGTGTCCGGGACTAGCGGGAGATACGAGCAGTACTTC
CDR3: CSVSGTSGRYEQYF

size: -
J: TRBJ1-1
V: TRBV27
D: -
DNA: TGTGCCAGCAAGGGCCGCCAGGGGCGGGCTGAAGCTTTCTTT
CDR3: CASKGRQGRAEAFF

size: many
J: TRBJ2-1
V: TRBV25-1
D: -
DNA: TGTGCCAGCAGTCGGGGGAGTCTCTACAATGAGCAGTTCTTC
CDR3: CASSRGSLYNEQFF

size: few
J: TRBJ2-7
V: TRBV9
D: TRBD2
DNA: TGTGCCAGCAGCGTAGGTGGGGAGGGCGAGCAGTACTTC
CDR3: CASSVGGEGEQYF

size: -
J: TRBJ2-1
V: TRBV27
D: TRBD1
DNA: TGTGCCAGCAGTTTATTCCCAGGGGGCAATGAGCAGTTCTTC
CDR3: CASSLFPGGNEQFF

size: -
J: TRBJ1-1
V: TRBV10-2
D: -
DNA: TGCGCCAGCACCCCCGGGGGCACTGAAGCTTTCTTT
CDR3: CASTPGGTEAFF

size: medium-sized
J: TRBJ2-5
V: TRBV7-6
D: TRBD2
DNA: TGTGCCAGCAGCTTAGTGTTTGGACTAGCGGAGCAAGAGACCCAGTACTTC
CDR3: CASSLVFGLAEQETQYF

size: -
J: TRBJ1-5
V: TRBV10-3
D: -
DNA: TGTGCCATCAGCGGCTTGTATAGCAATCAGCCCCAGCATTTT
CDR3: CAISGLYSNQPQHF

size: few
J: TRBJ2-5
V: TRBV15
D: -
DNA: TGTGCCACCAGCCTCGGGATCCAAGAGACCCAGTACTTC
CDR3: CATSLGIQETQYF

size: few
J: TRBJ2-2
V: TRBV20-1
D: TRBD1
DNA: TGCAGTGCTAGAGATCCAGACAGGGAGATTTTT
CDR3: CSARDPDREIF

size: few
J: TRBJ1-4
V: TRBV12-3/TRBV12-4
D: -
DNA: TGTGCCAGCAGTTTACCTGGGGGTGGAGTTGAAAAACTGTTTTTT
CDR3: CASSLPGGGVEKLFF

size: -
J: TRBJ2-7
V: TRBV27
D: TRBD2
DNA: TGTGCCAGCAGTTGGGCGGGAGAGGGGTACGAGCAGTACTTC
CDR3: CASSWAGEGYEQYF

size: -
J: TRBJ1-6
V: TRBV19
D: -
DNA: TGTGCCAGTAGTAATGGGACGCCGCGTAATTCACCCCTCCACTTT
CDR3: CASSNGTPRNSPLHF

size: -
J: TRBJ2-1
V: TRBV30
D: -
DNA: TGTGCCTGGAAACAGGATTTCTCCTACAATGAGCAGTTCTTC
CDR3: CAWKQDFSYNEQFF

size: -
J: TRBJ2-1
V: TRBV15
D: -
DNA: TGTGCCACCAGCTCTAAATCTTACAATGAGCAGTTCTTC
CDR3: CATSSKSYNEQFF

size: few
J: TRBJ2-3
V: TRBV5-1
D: TRBD2
DNA: TGCGCCAGCAGACTCGCGGGAGGAAGGGCAGATACGCAGTATTTT
CDR3: CASRLAGGRADTQYF

size: -
J: TRBJ2-7
V: TRBV10-3
D: TRBD1
DNA: TGTGCCATCACTTCGATCCGGGACAGCAGCTCCTACGAGCAGTACTTC
CDR3: CAITSIRDSSSYEQYF

size: few
J: TRBJ2-2
V: TRBV6-5
D: -
DNA: TGTGCCAGCAGTTACCGGAATCTTGAGCCTTCCGGGGAGCTGTTTTTT
CDR3: CASSYRNLEPSGELFF

size: -
J: TRBJ2-3
V: TRBV5-1
D: TRBD2
DNA: TGCGCCAGCTCCCTTGGGACTAGCGGGAGGGGACACACAGATACGCAGTATTTT
CDR3: CASSLGTSGRGHTDTQYF

size: -
J: TRBJ2-1
V: TRBV3-1
D: -
DNA: TGTGCCAGCAGCCTCGACGTACATACATACAATGAGCAGTTCTTC
CDR3: CASSLDVHTYNEQFF

size: -
J: TRBJ2-3
V: TRBV2
D: TRBD2
DNA: TGTGCCAGACCGGGACTAGCGGGAGGGCCAGGAGATACGCAGTATTTT
CDR3: CARPGLAGGPGDTQYF

size: few
J: TRBJ2-3
V: TRBV4-1
D: -
DNA: TGCGCCAGCAGCCAAGATACCGCTAAGCGGAGCACAGATACGCAGTATTTT
CDR3: CASSQDTAKRSTDTQYF

size: -
J: TRBJ2-7
V: TRBV21-1
D: -
DNA: TGTGCCAGCAGCAAGCCGTGGCTCAGGAGCTCCTACGAGCAGTACTTC
CDR3: CASSKPWLRSSYEQYF

size: -
J: TRBJ2-1
V: TRBV29-1
D: TRBD1
DNA: TGCAGCGACAGATCCGGGACAGGGGGTTCCTGGCAGTTCTTC
CDR3: CSDRSGTGGSWQFF

size: many
J: TRBJ2-3
V: TRBV5-1
D: -
DNA: TGCGCCAGCAGCTTGGCCACGAGAGATACGCAGTATTTT
CDR3: CASSLATRDTQYF

size: -
J: TRBJ2-7
V: TRBV9
D: TRBD1
DNA: TGTGCCAGCAGCGTAGTGACAGGGGGCGAGCAGTACTTC
CDR3: CASSVVTGGEQYF

size: -
J: TRBJ2-1
V: TRBV2
D: -
DNA: TGTGCCAGCAGTGCCGGACGATTAACGTATGAGCAGTTCTTC
CDR3: CASSAGRLTYEQFF

size: few
J: TRBJ1-5
V: TRBV6-2/TRBV6-3
D: TRBD1
DNA: TGTGCCAGCAGTTATGAGGCGGGCAGGGGGCTAGGACAGCCCCAGCATTTT
CDR3: CASSYEAGRGLGQPQHF

size: few
J: TRBJ2-7
V: TRBV9
D: -
DNA: TGTGCCAGCAGCGTAGAGGGCCTCTACGAGCAGTACTTC
CDR3: CASSVEGLYEQYF

size: -
J: TRBJ2-7
V: TRBV18
D: -
DNA: TGTGCCAGCTCAACCGCGGGCGGGGCCCCCTACGAGCAGTACTTC
CDR3: CASSTAGGAPYEQYF

size: few
J: TRBJ2-7
V: TRBV20-1
D: TRBD2
DNA: TGCAGTGCGGCCCCGGGACTAGGGATCTACGAGCAGTACTTC
CDR3: CSAAPGLGIYEQYF

size: few
J: TRBJ2-3
V: TRBV20-1
D: -
DNA: TGCAGTGCTAGGATCGCGGGGACTAGCACAGATACGCAGTATTTT
CDR3: CSARIAGTSTDTQYF

size: -
J: TRBJ2-2
V: TRBV10-1
D: TRBD1
DNA: TGCGCCAGCACAGCGGACAGGGAGCGAAGAGGGGAGCTGTTTTTT
CDR3: CASTADRERRGELFF

size: -
J: TRBJ2-6
V: TRBV5-1
D: -
DNA: TGCGCCAGCAGCCCCCAGGGTAGCGGTTCCCCTAGCTCTGGGGCCAACGTCCTGACTTTC
CDR3: CASSPQGSGSPSSGANVLTF

size: many
J: TRBJ1-5
V: TRBV7-9
D: -
DNA: TGTGCCAGCAGCCCAGGGAATCAGCCCCAGCATTTT
CDR3: CASSPGNQPQHF

size: -
J: TRBJ2-7
V: TRBV19
D: TRBD1
DNA: TGTGCCAGTAGTCCCATGGGGACAGGGGAATACGAGCAGTACTTC
CDR3: CASSPMGTGEYEQYF

size: -
J: TRBJ2-1
V: TRBV7-6
D: TRBD1
DNA: TGTGCCAGCAGCTCAGGGGGATTACCGGGATCCTACAATGAGCAGTTCTTC
CDR3: CASSSGGLPGSYNEQFF

size: -
J: TRBJ1-5
V: TRBV20-1
D: -
DNA: TGCAGTGCGGGCAGCAACAATCAGCCCCAGCATTTT
CDR3: CSAGSNNQPQHF

size: few
J: TRBJ1-5
V: TRBV12-3/TRBV12-4
D: -
DNA: TGTGCCAGCAGTCAACCGGGACATATATCAGCCCAGCATTTT
CDR3: CASSQPGHISAQHF

size: few
J: TRBJ2-1
V: TRBV5-1
D: TRBD2
DNA: TGCGCCAGCAGCCCCGACCCGGGGGGCGGGAGGCGCAATGAGCAGTTCTTC
CDR3: CASSPDPGGGRRNEQFF

size: -
J: TRBJ2-3
V: TRBV5-4
D: -
DNA: TGTGCCGTTAGCAGGGACACAGATACGCAGTATTTT
CDR3: CAVSRDTDTQYF

size: -
J: TRBJ1-1
V: TRBV4-1
D: -
DNA: TGCGCCAGCAGCCAGAGCAGGGGTCCGCGCTTCATGAACACTGAAGCTTTCTTT
CDR3: CASSQSRGPRFMNTEAFF

size: -
J: TRBJ1-1
V: TRBV29-1
D: -
DNA: TGCAGCGTTGGGTGGAACCAGGCTAACACTGAAGCTTTCTTT
CDR3: CSVGWNQANTEAFF

size: -
J: TRBJ2-3
V: TRBV5-1
D: -
DNA: TGCGCCAGCAGCTTCCGGTGGTTTAGCACAGATACGCAGTATTTT
CDR3: CASSFRWFSTDTQYF

size: few
J: TRBJ2-1
V: TRBV6-5
D: TRBD2
DNA: TGTGCCAGCAGTTCGGGACTAGCGCCACGAAAGCTCGGCAATGAGCAGTTCTTC
CDR3: CASSSGLAPRKLGNEQFF

size: -
J: TRBJ2-1
V: TRBV20-1
D: -
DNA: TGCAGTGCTAGCCCCCCTACTAGTCGGTATGAGCAGTTCTTC
CDR3: CSASPPTSRYEQFF

size: many
J: TRBJ2-2
V: TRBV12-3/TRBV12-4
D: TRBD2
DNA: TGTGCCAGCAGTGAACTCCCTATAGCGGGAGGGTACACCGGGGAGCTGTTTTTT
CDR3: CASSELPIAGGYTGELFF

size: few
J: TRBJ1-1
V: TRBV7-8
D: TRBD1
DNA: TGTGCCAGCAGCTTAGTTCAGGGGGCCAATGAAGCTTTCTTT
CDR3: CASSLVQGANEAFF

size: few
J: TRBJ2-2
V: TRBV24-1
D: -
DNA: TGTGCCACCAGTGGGCGGCCTGGAGGCCTCGGGGAGCTGTTTTTT
CDR3: CATSGRPGGLGELFF

size: -
J: TRBJ2-7
V: TRBV12-3/TRBV12-4
D: TRBD2
DNA: TGTGCCAGCAGTTTCGGGGGGACCCGATCCTACGAGCAGTACTTC
CDR3: CASSFGGTRSYEQYF

size: -
J: TRBJ2-7
V: TRBV12-3/TRBV12-4
D: -
DNA: TGTGCCAGCAGTTGGTGGGGGGGCGTCTACGAGCAGTACTTC
CDR3: CASSWWGGVYEQYF

size: -
J: TRBJ2-5
V: TRBV7-9
D: TRBD2
DNA: TGTGCCAGCAGTTCGGCGGGAGGGGTAGTGACCCAGTACTTC
CDR3: CASSSAGGVVTQYF